Given below is one TCR beta chain in context. The antigen is unknown. The data are from a study of blood T cells in healthy people across ages. The CDR3 extends over 12 amino acids. Germline V CDR1 and CDR2: DFQATT, SNEGSKA (reference sequence). Trimming took off 4 bases at V and 4 bases at J, with 10 bases between the two ends. General study results and limits: Naive CD4+ cells and diversity were both higher in long-lived donors than in aged donors.

Sample-barcoded 5' priming and a J-beta primer mix drove a second PCR of roughly 6 to 12 cycles. MiXCR, applied by TCRdb to the 5' RACE reads, yields one record per CDR3 protein. The repertoire holds about 640,000 distinct CDR3 sequences, with 58% as singletons. Sequencing was done on a sample of blood. The rearrangement uses TRBV20-1 and TRBJ2-5; D is possibly TRBD1 (5 bases). The receptor was isolated from a man aged 60-69 years in good health. DNA of the CDR3: TGCAGTGCTACGGACACCCGAGAGACCCAGTACTTC. Its translation is CSATDTRETQYF.